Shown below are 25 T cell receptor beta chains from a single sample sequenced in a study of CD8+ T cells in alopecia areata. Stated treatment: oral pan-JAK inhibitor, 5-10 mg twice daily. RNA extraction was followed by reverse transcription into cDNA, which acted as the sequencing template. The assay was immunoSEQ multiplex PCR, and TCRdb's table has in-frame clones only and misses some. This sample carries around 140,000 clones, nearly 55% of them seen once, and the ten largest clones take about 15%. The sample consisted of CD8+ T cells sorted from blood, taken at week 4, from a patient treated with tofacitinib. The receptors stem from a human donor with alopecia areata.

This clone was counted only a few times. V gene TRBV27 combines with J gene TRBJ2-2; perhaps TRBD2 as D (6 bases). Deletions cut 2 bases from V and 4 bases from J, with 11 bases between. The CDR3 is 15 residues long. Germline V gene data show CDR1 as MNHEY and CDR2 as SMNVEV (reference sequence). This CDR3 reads CASSLLARSTGELFF. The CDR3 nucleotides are TGTGCCAGCAGTTTACTAGCGAGGAGCACCGGGGAGCTGTTTTTT.

CDR3 bases: TGTGCCAGCAGCCAAGTACGGGATCTACCCCGCTACACCTTC. It codes for CASSQVRDLPRYTF. V and J are TRBV4-2 and TRBJ1-2; D is uncertain. This CDR3 is built from 14 residues. V was shortened by 1 base and J by 9 bases, with 15 bases between the two germline ends. Germline CDR1 and CDR2: LGHNA and YNFKEQ.

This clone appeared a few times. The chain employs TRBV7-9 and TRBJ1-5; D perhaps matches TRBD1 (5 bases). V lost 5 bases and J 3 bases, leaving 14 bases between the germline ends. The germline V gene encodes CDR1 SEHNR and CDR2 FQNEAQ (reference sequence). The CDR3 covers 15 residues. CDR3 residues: CASSQAPGYNQPQHF. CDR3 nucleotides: TGTGCCAGCAGCCAGGCCCCAGGGTACAATCAGCCCCAGCATTTT.

The CDR3 DNA is TGTGCCAGCAGTGAGGACGAGACGGGATACACCTTC. This gives the protein CASSEDETGYTF. The rearrangement links TRBV2 to TRBJ1-2; unclear D gene. Germline V gives CDR1 SNHLY, CDR2 FYNNEI. CDR3 length equals 12 residues. Between the trimmed V and J ends, which lost 3 bases and 11 bases, there was a span of 13 bases.

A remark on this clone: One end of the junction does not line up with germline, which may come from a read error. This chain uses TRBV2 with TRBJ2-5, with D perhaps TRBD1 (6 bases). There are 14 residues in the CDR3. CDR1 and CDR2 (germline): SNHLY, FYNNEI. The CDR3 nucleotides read TGTGCCACCCTCCGGGACACCAACCAGGAGACCCAGTACTTC. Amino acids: CATLRDTNQETQYF. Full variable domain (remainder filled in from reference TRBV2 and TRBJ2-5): EPEVTQTPSHQVTQMGQEVILRCVPISNHLYFYWYRQILGQKVEFLVSFYNNEISEKSEIFDDQFSVERPDGSNFTLKIRSTKLEDSAMYFCATLRDTNQETQYFGPGTRLLVL.

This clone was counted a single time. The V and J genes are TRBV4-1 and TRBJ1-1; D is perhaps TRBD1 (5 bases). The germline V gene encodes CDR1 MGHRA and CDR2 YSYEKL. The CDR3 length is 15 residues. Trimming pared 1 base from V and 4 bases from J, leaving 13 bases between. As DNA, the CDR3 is TGCGCCAGCAGCCAAGCGGGGCTGGGAGGCACTGAAGCTTTCTTT. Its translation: CASSQAGLGGTEAFF.

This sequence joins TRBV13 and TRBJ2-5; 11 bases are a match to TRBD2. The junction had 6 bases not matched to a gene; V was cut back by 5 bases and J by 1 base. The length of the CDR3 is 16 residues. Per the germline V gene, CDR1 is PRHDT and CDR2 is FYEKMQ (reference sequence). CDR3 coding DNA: TGTGCCAGCAGCCTTCGACTAGCGGGGAGCCAAGAGACCCAGTACTTC. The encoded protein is CASSLRLAGSQETQYF.

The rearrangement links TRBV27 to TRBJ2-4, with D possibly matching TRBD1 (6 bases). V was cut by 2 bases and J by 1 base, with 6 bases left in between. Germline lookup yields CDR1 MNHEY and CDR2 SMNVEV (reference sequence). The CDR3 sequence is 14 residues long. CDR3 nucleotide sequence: TGTGCCAGCAGTTTACAGGGGGCCAAAAACATTCAGTACTTC. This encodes CASSLQGAKNIQYF.

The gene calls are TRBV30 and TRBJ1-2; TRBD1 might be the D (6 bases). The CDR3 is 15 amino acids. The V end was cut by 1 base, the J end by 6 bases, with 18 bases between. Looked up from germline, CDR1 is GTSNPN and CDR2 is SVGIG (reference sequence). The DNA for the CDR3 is TGTGCCTGGAGTGCCCTACAGGGTCTGAATGATGGCTACACCTTC. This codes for CAWSALQGLNDGYTF.

This CDR3 is CASSPSLAQYYNEQFF. CDR3 coding DNA: TGTGCCAGCAGCCCTAGTCTAGCCCAATACTACAATGAGCAGTTCTTC. This chain links TRBV5-6 with TRBJ2-1, with D possibly being TRBD2 (5 bases). Trimming left V 4 bases short and J 3 bases short, with 17 bases between. This CDR3 has 16 amino acids. CDR1 is SGHDT and CDR2 is YYEEEE in the germline V gene.

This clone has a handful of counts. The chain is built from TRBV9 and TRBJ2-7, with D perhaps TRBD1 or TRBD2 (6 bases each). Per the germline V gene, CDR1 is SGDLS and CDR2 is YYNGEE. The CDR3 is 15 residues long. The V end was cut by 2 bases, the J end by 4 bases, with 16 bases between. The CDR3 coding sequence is TGTGCCAGCAGCGTGGGCGGGACAACACTTTACGAGCAGTACTTC. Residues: CASSVGGTTLYEQYF.

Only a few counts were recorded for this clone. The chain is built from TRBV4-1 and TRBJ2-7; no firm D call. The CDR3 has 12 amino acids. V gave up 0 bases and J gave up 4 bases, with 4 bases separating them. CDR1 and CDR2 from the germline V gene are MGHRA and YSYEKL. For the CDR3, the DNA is TGCGCCAGCAGCCAAGACATGTACGAGCAGTACTTC. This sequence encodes CASSQDMYEQYF.

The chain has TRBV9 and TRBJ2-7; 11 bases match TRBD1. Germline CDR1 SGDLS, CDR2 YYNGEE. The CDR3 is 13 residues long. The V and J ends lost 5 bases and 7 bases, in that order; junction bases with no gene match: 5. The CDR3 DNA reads TGTGCCAGCAGAGGACAGGGGGCGGAGGAGCAGTACTTC. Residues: CASRGQGAEEQYF. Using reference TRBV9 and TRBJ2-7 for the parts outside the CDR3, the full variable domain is DSGVTQTPKHLITATGQRVTLRCSPRSGDLSVYWYQQSLDQGLQFLIQYYNGEERAKGNILERFSAQQFPDLHSELNLSSLELGDSALYFCASRGQGAEEQYFGPGTRLTVT.

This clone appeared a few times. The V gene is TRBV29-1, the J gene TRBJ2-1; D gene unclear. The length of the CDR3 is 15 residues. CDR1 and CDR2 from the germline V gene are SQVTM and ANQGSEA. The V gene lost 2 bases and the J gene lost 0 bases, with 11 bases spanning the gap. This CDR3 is CSVEHTYSSYNEQFF. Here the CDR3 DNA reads TGCAGCGTTGAACATACCTACAGCTCCTACAATGAGCAGTTCTTC.

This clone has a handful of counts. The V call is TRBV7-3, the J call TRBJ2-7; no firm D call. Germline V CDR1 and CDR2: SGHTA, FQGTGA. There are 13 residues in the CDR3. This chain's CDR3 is CAVPRPSYYEQYF. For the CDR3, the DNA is TGTGCTGTCCCTCGTCCCTCCTACTACGAGCAGTACTTC.

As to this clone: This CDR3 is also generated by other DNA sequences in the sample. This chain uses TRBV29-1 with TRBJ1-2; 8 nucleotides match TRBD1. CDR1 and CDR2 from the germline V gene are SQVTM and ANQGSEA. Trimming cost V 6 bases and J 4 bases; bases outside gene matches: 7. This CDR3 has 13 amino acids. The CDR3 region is CSVEDRELYGYTF. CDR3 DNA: TGCAGCGTCGAGGACAGGGAACTCTATGGCTACACCTTC.

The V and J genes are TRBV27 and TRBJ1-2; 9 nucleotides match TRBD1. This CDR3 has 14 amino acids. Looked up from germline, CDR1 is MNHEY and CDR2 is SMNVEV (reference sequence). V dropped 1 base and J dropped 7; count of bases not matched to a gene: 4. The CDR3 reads CASSLYGTGFGYTF. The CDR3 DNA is TGTGCCAGCAGTTTATATGGGACAGGGTTTGGCTACACCTTC.

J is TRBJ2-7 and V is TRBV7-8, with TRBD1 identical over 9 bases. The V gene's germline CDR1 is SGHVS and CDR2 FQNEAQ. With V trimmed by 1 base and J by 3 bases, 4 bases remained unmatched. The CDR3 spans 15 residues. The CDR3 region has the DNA TGTGCCAGCAGCTTAGAAGGGACAGGGATCTACGAGCAGTACTTC. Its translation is CASSLEGTGIYEQYF.

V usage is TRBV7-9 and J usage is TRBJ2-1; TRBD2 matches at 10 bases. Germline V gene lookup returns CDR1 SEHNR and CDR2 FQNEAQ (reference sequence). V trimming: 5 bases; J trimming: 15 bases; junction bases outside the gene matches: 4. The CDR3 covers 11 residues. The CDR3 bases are TGTGCCAGCAGCCTTAGCGGGGGGCCGTTCTTC. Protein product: CASSLSGGPFF.

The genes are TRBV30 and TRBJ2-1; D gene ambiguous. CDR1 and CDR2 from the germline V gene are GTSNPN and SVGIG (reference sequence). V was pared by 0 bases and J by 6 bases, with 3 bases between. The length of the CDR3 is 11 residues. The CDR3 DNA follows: TGTGCCTGGAGTGTGGTCAATGAGCAGTTCTTC. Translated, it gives CAWSVVNEQFF.

CDR3 protein: CASSLELAGAYEQYF. The CDR3, as DNA: TGTGCCAGCAGCTTGGAATTAGCGGGGGCCTACGAGCAGTACTTC. V and J are TRBV5-6 and TRBJ2-7; TRBD2 agrees at 9 bases. This CDR3 contains 15 residues. The junction had 3 bases not matched to a gene; V was cut back by 0 bases and J by 2 bases. The germline CDR1 and CDR2 sequences are SGHDT and YYEEEE.

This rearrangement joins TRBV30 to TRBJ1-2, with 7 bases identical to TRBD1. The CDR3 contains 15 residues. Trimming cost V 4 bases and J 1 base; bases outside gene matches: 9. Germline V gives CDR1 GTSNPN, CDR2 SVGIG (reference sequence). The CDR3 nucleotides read TGTGCCTGGATTCCTAGACAGGGTATTAACTATGGCTACACCTTC. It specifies CAWIPRQGINYGYTF.

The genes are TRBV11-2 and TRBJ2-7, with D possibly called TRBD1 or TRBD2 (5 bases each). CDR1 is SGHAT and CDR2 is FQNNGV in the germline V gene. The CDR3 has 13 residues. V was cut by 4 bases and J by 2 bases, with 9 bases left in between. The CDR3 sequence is CASSSGAPYEQYF. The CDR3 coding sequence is TGTGCCAGCAGCTCCGGGGCCCCCTACGAGCAGTACTTC.

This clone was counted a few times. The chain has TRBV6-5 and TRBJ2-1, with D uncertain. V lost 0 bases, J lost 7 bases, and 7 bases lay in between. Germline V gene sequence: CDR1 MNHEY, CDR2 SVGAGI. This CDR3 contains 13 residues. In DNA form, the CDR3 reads TGTGCCAGCAGTTACTCCCGGTGGAATGAGCAGTTCTTC. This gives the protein CASSYSRWNEQFF.

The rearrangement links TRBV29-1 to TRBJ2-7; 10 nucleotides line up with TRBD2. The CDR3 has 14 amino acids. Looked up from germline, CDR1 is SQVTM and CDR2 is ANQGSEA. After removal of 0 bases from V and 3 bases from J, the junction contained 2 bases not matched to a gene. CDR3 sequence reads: CSVEDPSGGYEQYF. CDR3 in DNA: TGCAGCGTTGAAGATCCTAGCGGGGGCTACGAGCAGTACTTC.